The rows below give T cell receptor beta chains drawn from one sample of a study of cytotoxic CD8 clonotypes in ibrutinib-treated CLL. Data came from immunoSEQ multiplex PCR; TCRdb stores just in-frame clones and leaves some out. Of over 95,000 clones in the sample, about 50% are singletons; the top ten hold about 40%. Sequencing was performed on PBMCs, taken after 24 months of ibrutinib treatment. The origin of the receptors is a human donor with chronic lymphocytic leukemia. CDR3s include the opening cysteine and the closing phenylalanine or tryptophan. D genes are given only for firm matches. The size field is filled for only some rows; it gives once, few, many or a size class.

V	J	D	size	CDR3	DNA
TRBV6-5	TRBJ1-1	-	-	CASSVRLTNTEAFF	TGTGCCAGCAGTGTGAGGCTCACAAACACTGAAGCTTTCTTT
TRBV5-1	TRBJ2-1	-	-	CASSYGTYNEQFF	TGCGCCAGCAGCTATGGGACTTACAATGAGCAGTTCTTC
TRBV2	TRBJ1-1	TRBD1	-	CASQRRGRDTEAFF	TGTGCCAGTCAAAGGAGGGGGCGAGACACTGAAGCTTTCTTT
TRBV7-2	TRBJ2-5	TRBD2	few	CASSLLERGVTQYF	TGTGCCAGCAGCTTATTAGAGCGGGGTGTGACCCAGTACTTC
TRBV28	TRBJ1-4	-	few	CASSLRTNEKLFF	TGTGCCAGCAGTTTGAGGACGAATGAAAAACTGTTTTTT
TRBV5-4	TRBJ2-2	TRBD1	few	CATRTGTGRTGELFF	TGTGCCACGAGAACAGGGACAGGCCGAACCGGGGAGCTGTTTTTT
TRBV30	TRBJ1-1	TRBD1	-	CAWSPRTGTNTEAFF	TGTGCCTGGAGCCCCCGGACAGGGACGAACACTGAAGCTTTCTTT
TRBV5-4	TRBJ2-1	-	-	CASSLDRDRLAYNEQFF	TGTGCCAGCAGCTTGGATCGTGACAGACTGGCGTACAATGAGCAGTTCTTC
TRBV11-3	TRBJ2-7	TRBD1	-	CASSDRGSHEQYF	TGTGCCAGCAGCGACAGGGGAAGTCACGAGCAGTACTTC
TRBV7-3	TRBJ2-3	-	once	CASSPGTGGDTQYF	TGTGCCAGCAGCCCCGGGACTGGCGGAGATACGCAGTATTTT
TRBV5-1	TRBJ1-1	-	few	CASSLVGGNTEAFF	TGCGCCAGCAGCTTGGTTGGAGGGAACACTGAAGCTTTCTTT
TRBV7-7	TRBJ2-5	TRBD2	-	CASRASGEETQYF	TGTGCTAGCAGGGCTAGCGGGGAAGAGACCCAGTACTTC
TRBV11-2	TRBJ2-2	-	-	CASSPLQGGTGELFF	TGTGCCAGCAGCCCTTTACAGGGAGGCACCGGGGAGCTGTTTTTT
TRBV7-8	TRBJ1-2	TRBD1	-	CASSLNRGWGYTF	TGTGCCAGCAGCCTCAACAGGGGTTGGGGCTACACCTTC
TRBV25-1	TRBJ2-5	-	-	CASSEWRGGETQYF	TGTGCCAGCAGTGAATGGCGGGGAGGAGAGACCCAGTACTTC
TRBV20-1	TRBJ1-1	-	few	CSAIGAFF	TGCAGTGCTATAGGTGCTTTCTTT
TRBV27	TRBJ2-7	-	-	CASSLAGESSYEQYF	TGTGCCAGCAGTTTGGCCGGTGAGAGCTCCTACGAGCAGTACTTC
TRBV6-5	TRBJ1-2	-	-	CASSYSDGRLGGGYTF	TGTGCCAGCAGTTACTCCGACGGAAGGCTAGGGGGAGGCTACACCTTC
TRBV18	TRBJ1-3	-	-	CASSPWVPAGNTIYF	TGTGCCAGCTCACCTTGGGTACCCGCAGGGAACACCATATATTTT
TRBV7-9	TRBJ1-6	-	few	CASSRADPTNSPLHF	TGTGCCAGCAGCCGGGCGGACCCTACTAATTCACCCCTCCACTTT
TRBV5-7	TRBJ2-7	-	few	CASSPLPGLTYEQYF	TGTGCCAGCAGCCCCCTCCCGGGTCTAACCTACGAGCAGTACTTC
TRBV5-6	TRBJ1-5	-	few	CASSLDQGPGPQHF	TGTGCCAGCAGCTTGGATCAGGGCCCGGGGCCCCAGCATTTT
TRBV5-1	TRBJ2-1	TRBD2	-	CASSQRAGGAGNEQFF	TGCGCCAGCAGCCAGAGGGCCGGGGGGGCCGGGAATGAGCAGTTCTTC
TRBV30	TRBJ1-3	-	-	CAWSSPGNTIYF	TGTGCCTGGAGTTCCCCTGGAAACACCATATATTTT
TRBV5-1	TRBJ1-2	-	few	CASSFDPAYGYTF	TGCGCCAGCAGCTTCGATCCCGCCTATGGCTACACCTTC
TRBV13	TRBJ1-4	-	-	CASSPRRAEKLFF	TGTGCCAGCAGTCCGCGGAGGGCTGAAAAACTGTTTTTT
TRBV6-1	TRBJ1-3	-	many	CASSKTHNSGNTIYF	TGTGCCAGCAGTAAAACACACAACTCTGGAAACACCATATATTTT
TRBV30	TRBJ1-1	-	-	CAWREWGRITEAFF	TGTGCCTGGAGGGAATGGGGACGGATCACTGAAGCTTTCTTT
TRBV30	TRBJ1-1	-	-	CAWRQRGGPSTEAFF	TGTGCCTGGAGACAGAGGGGGGGCCCGAGCACTGAAGCTTTCTTT
TRBV7-2	TRBJ2-7	-	few	CASSSQDRSNEQYF	TGTGCCAGCAGCTCCCAAGACAGGTCGAACGAGCAGTACTTC
TRBV5-1	TRBJ1-2	-	-	CASSLGGTANYGYTF	TGCGCCAGCAGCTTGGGCGGGACCGCCAACTATGGCTACACCTTC
TRBV4-2	TRBJ2-2	TRBD1	-	CASSQEGDRGYGELFF	TGTGCCAGCAGCCAAGAAGGGGACAGGGGGTACGGGGAGCTGTTTTTT
TRBV14	TRBJ2-7	-	once	CASSQVMGVSYEQYF	TGTGCCAGCAGCCAAGTAATGGGGGTCTCCTACGAGCAGTACTTC
TRBV5-4	TRBJ2-3	TRBD2	-	CASSLGAGGPDTQYF	TGTGCCAGCAGCTTGGGGGCGGGGGGGCCCGATACGCAGTATTTT
TRBV29-1	TRBJ2-3	TRBD1	-	CSGRQGAGDTQYF	TGCAGCGGCCGACAGGGGGCAGGGGATACGCAGTATTTT
TRBV4-2	TRBJ1-2	TRBD1	-	CASSQGTGELYGYTF	TGTGCCAGCAGCCAAGGGACAGGGGAGTTATATGGCTACACCTTC
TRBV6-4	TRBJ2-3	-	-	CASSEGVTPGHTQYF	TGTGCCAGCAGTGAGGGTGTGACCCCGGGACATACGCAGTATTTT
TRBV6-4	TRBJ2-1	-	-	CASSVTSRREQFF	TGTGCCAGCAGTGTTACTAGTAGGCGTGAGCAGTTCTTC
TRBV11-3	TRBJ2-7	-	-	CASSPSTGNYEQYF	TGTGCCAGCAGCCCGTCGACAGGAAACTACGAGCAGTACTTC
TRBV5-1	TRBJ2-3	-	-	CASSLEILSGTQYF	TGCGCCAGCAGCTTGGAAATTTTGTCGGGTACGCAGTATTTT
TRBV9	TRBJ2-7	TRBD2	few	CASSREGQSYEQYF	TGTGCCAGCAGTAGGGAGGGGCAGTCCTACGAGCAGTACTTC
TRBV30	TRBJ1-1	-	-	CAWSLRAGNTEAFF	TGTGCCTGGAGTCTCAGGGCAGGGAACACTGAAGCTTTCTTT
TRBV11-3	TRBJ2-7	-	-	CASSLQGMGYEQYF	TGTGCCAGCAGCTTGCAGGGGATGGGGTACGAGCAGTACTTC
TRBV29-1	TRBJ2-7	-	-	CSVELGNRAGEQYF	TGCAGCGTTGAGCTCGGAAATAGGGCGGGCGAGCAGTACTTC
TRBV11-3	TRBJ2-5	-	few	CASSPGTRGTRETQYF	TGTGCCAGCAGCCCTGGGACCAGGGGAACAAGGGAGACCCAGTACTTC
TRBV5-1	TRBJ2-7	-	-	CASSDVGRLSYEQYF	TGCGCCAGCAGCGATGTGGGGCGACTCTCCTACGAGCAGTACTTC
TRBV10-3	TRBJ1-2	TRBD1	-	CAIKGTGPGDGYTF	TGTGCCATCAAAGGGACAGGGCCAGGGGATGGCTACACCTTC
TRBV30	TRBJ2-3	-	-	CAWSVGDTQYF	TGTGCCTGGAGTGTAGGTGATACGCAGTATTTT
TRBV15	TRBJ1-2	-	-	CATSRDRGSSLAGYTF	TGTGCCACCAGCAGAGATAGGGGCAGCTCCTTAGCTGGCTACACCTTC
TRBV5-1	TRBJ2-1	TRBD2	-	CASSLPSSSGGYNEQFF	TGCGCCAGCAGCTTACCCTCTTCTAGCGGGGGGTACAATGAGCAGTTCTTC
TRBV5-1	TRBJ2-7	-	few	CASSSRPISTYEQYF	TGCGCCAGCAGCTCTCGCCCAATTTCCACCTACGAGCAGTACTTC
TRBV28	TRBJ2-1	-	few	CASSLRSGAEQFF	TGTGCCAGCAGTTTGAGGTCCGGGGCCGAGCAGTTCTTC
TRBV30	TRBJ2-5	-	-	CAWSRESQTQYF	TGTGCCTGGAGTCGGGAATCTCAGACCCAGTACTTC
TRBV19	TRBJ1-6	-	many	CASGGTANSPLHF	TGTGCCAGCGGAGGAACCGCGAATTCACCCCTCCACTTT